The sequence of this TCR beta chain was determined in a study of T-cell reconstitution after alpha-beta-depleted transplantation in children. General observations from the study: Several hundred expanded graft clones reportedly gave rise to the alpha-beta T cells present about two months after transplant. The authors attributed T-cell counts and diversity one year after transplant mostly to newly produced T cells. Some patients owed their high day-60 TCRbeta diversity to surviving recipient T cells and thymic progenitors.

Unique molecular identifiers were used in preparing the TCRbeta library. Using its own MiXCR run on the PCR reads, TCRdb lists one record per CDR3 protein. In the table there are 450,000 to 600,000 distinct CDR3 sequences, approximately 12% of which are singletons. There are a few counts of this clonotype. Its antigen is undetermined. The receptor comes from a male patient younger than 18 who had a stem cell transplant for acute myeloid leukemia, so the T cells may come from the graft donor. The material sequenced was PBMCs, mostly from graft donor cells, taken 360 days after TCRalphabeta/CD19-depleted stem cell transplant.

CDR3 residues: CATSLRTGYNEQFF. CDR3 nucleotide sequence: TGTGCCACCAGCTTACGGACAGGGTACAATGAGCAGTTCTTC. The V call is TRBV15, the J call TRBJ2-1; TRBD1 matches at 8 bases. J was trimmed by 4 bases and V by 5 bases; bases with no gene match: 4. CDR3 length: 14 residues. Germline-derived CDR1 and CDR2 are LNHNV and YYDKDF (reference sequence).